These 10 T cell receptor beta chains came from one sample sequenced in a study of cytomegalovirus exposure and HLA in healthy donors. The PCR employed 60 Vbeta primers together with 13 Jbeta primers. Using immunoSEQ multiplex PCR, the repertoire was profiled, and TCRdb retains in-frame clones only, with some absent. The data contain 130,000 or so clones, around 9% of them singletons. Source material: PBMCs. The receptors shown here come from a man aged 40-50 years in good health and CMV-seronegative.

The sample holds a few counts of this clone. This chain connects TRBV4-2 to TRBJ1-1; tentative D call: TRBD1 (5 bases). The CDR3 covers 13 residues. Per the germline V gene, CDR1 is LGHNA and CDR2 is YNFKEQ. V was shortened by 4 bases and J by 5 bases, with 11 bases between the two germline ends. The CDR3 nucleotides are TGTGCCAGCAGCCGGCAGGGACTTACTGAAGCTTTCTTT. This sequence encodes CASSRQGLTEAFF.

In its sample, this clone was seen a few times. V and J are TRBV7-2 and TRBJ1-1; 9 nucleotides agree with TRBD1. Germline V gives CDR1 SGHTA, CDR2 FQGNSA. CDR3 length: 15 amino acids. V lost 5 bases and J lost 4; bases outside the gene matches: 8. In DNA form, the CDR3 reads TGTGCCAGCAGCAGCCCCTACAGGGGGCTCACTGAAGCTTTCTTT. It is translated as CASSSPYRGLTEAFF.

This clone appeared a few times. The J gene is TRBJ2-3, the V gene TRBV4-1; 9 nucleotides align to TRBD2. The V gene end was trimmed by 2 bases and the J gene end by 3 bases; junction bases not matched to a gene: 3. CDR1 is MGHRA, CDR2 YSYEKL, per germline. CDR3 length: 15 residues. CDR3: CASSQIAGGTDTQYF. Here the CDR3 DNA reads TGCGCCAGCAGCCAAATCGCGGGGGGGACAGATACGCAGTATTTT.

The chain couples TRBV10-2 to TRBJ2-2; no reliable D call. The CDR3 runs 12 residues. Germline lookup yields CDR1 WSHSY and CDR2 SAAADI. V was cut by 2 bases and J by 7 bases, with 5 bases left in between. The CDR3 reads CASSEHSGELFF. The CDR3 DNA sequence: TGCGCCAGCAGTGAGCATAGCGGGGAGCTGTTTTTT.

This chain joins TRBV15 and TRBJ1-4, with a possible D match to TRBD1 (6 bases). The V gene's germline CDR1 is LNHNV and CDR2 YYDKDF (reference sequence). The CDR3 runs 15 residues. The V end lost 6 bases, the J end lost 5 bases, and 16 bases lay between the germline ends. The CDR3 sequence: CATRSWAGANEKLFF. For the CDR3, the DNA is TGTGCCACCAGAAGCTGGGCAGGGGCCAATGAAAAACTGTTTTTT.

The V and J genes are TRBV6-1 and TRBJ2-4; 8 positions agree with TRBD1. The V gene's germline CDR1 is MNHNS and CDR2 SASEGT. The V gene end was trimmed by 2 bases and the J gene end by 7 bases; junction bases not matched to a gene: 10. This CDR3 is built from 16 residues. CDR3 DNA sequence: TGTGCCAGCAGTGAATGGACAGGACAGGGTGAGAACATTCAGTACTTC. Translated: CASSEWTGQGENIQYF.

This clone was recorded a few times. The V call is TRBV19, the J call TRBJ2-5; 13 bases line up with TRBD2. Trimming took 1 base from V and 5 from J; bases not matched to a gene: 4. Germline CDR1 reads LNHDA; CDR2 reads SQIVND (reference sequence). The CDR3 contains 16 residues. This CDR3 reads CASSIATSGGRETQYF. The CDR3 nucleotides read TGTGCCAGTAGTATAGCGACTAGCGGGGGGAGGGAGACCCAGTACTTC.

The chain is built from TRBV7-3 and TRBJ1-3; weak D call: TRBD1 (5 bases). The CDR3 spans 16 residues. Germline V gene data show CDR1 as SGHTA and CDR2 as FQGTGA. V lost 2 bases to trimming and J lost 0 bases, with 11 bases between them. Here the CDR3 DNA reads TGTGCCAGCAGCTTACTCGGGCAGGGCTCTGGAAACACCATATATTTT. Its protein product is CASSLLGQGSGNTIYF.

V and J are TRBV6-1 and TRBJ1-3, with 8 positions matching TRBD1. J lost 8 bases, V lost 4 bases, and 7 bases had no gene match. The length of the CDR3 is 14 residues. Germline CDR1 reads MNHNS; CDR2 reads SASEGT. DNA for the CDR3: TGTGCCAGCAGTGCCCGGACAGGGTCGGACACCATATATTTT. Its protein is CASSARTGSDTIYF.

V is TRBV5-4 and J is TRBJ1-2; D is ambiguous. CDR3 length: 13 residues. The germline V and J ends were trimmed by 7 bases and 8 bases, with 18 bases remaining between them. Germline CDR1 and CDR2: SGHNT and YYREEE (reference sequence). CDR3 coding DNA: TGTGCCAGCGCCCGGGGAAAGGGTGTAGGCTACACCTTC. It translates to CASARGKGVGYTF.